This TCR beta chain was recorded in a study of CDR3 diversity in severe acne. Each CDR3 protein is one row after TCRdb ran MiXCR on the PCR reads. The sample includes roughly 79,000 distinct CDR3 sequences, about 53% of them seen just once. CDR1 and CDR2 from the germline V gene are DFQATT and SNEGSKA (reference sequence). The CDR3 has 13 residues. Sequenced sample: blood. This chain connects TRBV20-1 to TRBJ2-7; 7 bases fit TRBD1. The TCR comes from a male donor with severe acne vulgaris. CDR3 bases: TGCAGCGTTACCCGGGACAGTGCCTACGAGCAGTACTTC. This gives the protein CSVTRDSAYEQYF.